The subject of this entry is one T cell receptor (beta chain). Trimming took 6 bases from V and 8 from J, leaving 17 bases between them. Germline CDR1 and CDR2: SNHLY and FYNNEI. This CDR3 contains 14 residues. Unique molecular identifiers tagged the TCRbeta library. TCRdb reprocessed the PCR reads with MiXCR, giving one entry per CDR3 protein. The data hold tens of thousands of distinct CDR3 sequences, with about 7% observed a single time. These data belong to a study of T-cell reconstitution after alpha-beta-depleted transplantation in children. The V gene is TRBV2, the J gene TRBJ2-1; D is tentatively TRBD1 or TRBD2 (5 bases each). The TCR sequence derives from a human donor who donated a stem cell graft to a child with acute lymphoblastic leukemia. The sequencing here drew on PBMCs from the stem cell graft donor, taken from the stem cell graft. The CDR3 loop is CASRLLGVGDEQFF. The CDR3 bases are TGTGCCAGCAGGCTACTGGGGGTCGGGGATGAGCAGTTCTTC.